The 17 T cell receptor beta chains below come from one sample, sequenced in a study of control samples from healthy donors and cancer patients. The data were produced by immunoSEQ multiplex PCR, yet TCRdb's version contains in-frame clones alone and is incomplete. This sample has fewer than 95,000 clones, with more than 75% found just once. The sequenced sample was blood. Source of these receptors: a man in his thirties or forties in good health.

The V gene is TRBV27, the J gene TRBJ2-3, with 15 bases identical to TRBD2. The germline V gene encodes CDR1 MNHEY and CDR2 SMNVEV (reference sequence). With V trimmed by 6 bases and J by 4 bases, 11 bases remained unmatched. This CDR3 is 18 amino acids long. The CDR3 nucleotides are TGTGCCAGCAGCCCAGGACTAGCGGGGGGGTATAGCGCAGATACGCAGTATTTT. Encoded protein: CASSPGLAGGYSADTQYF.

The gene calls are TRBV6-6 and TRBJ1-2; 7 positions match TRBD1. Germline CDR1 is MNHNY and CDR2 is SVGAGI (reference sequence). The CDR3 sequence is 16 residues long. J was trimmed by 6 bases and V by 2 bases; bases with no gene match: 12. This CDR3 reads CASSYPGQDTLDGYTF. In DNA, the CDR3 is TGTGCCAGCAGTTACCCCGGACAGGACACCTTGGATGGCTACACCTTC.

V is TRBV29-1 and J is TRBJ2-7; 10 bases match TRBD1. This CDR3 spans 12 amino acids. Germline lookup yields CDR1 SQVTM and CDR2 ANQGSEA. With V trimmed by 6 bases and J by 5 bases, 4 bases remained unmatched. Here the CDR3 DNA reads TGCAGCGTCAGACAGGGGGCGAACGAGCAGTACTTC. Translated: CSVRQGANEQYF.

The chain couples TRBV2 to TRBJ1-5; unclear D gene. V gave up 3 bases and J gave up 2 bases, with 14 bases separating them. This CDR3 is built from 16 residues. Germline V gene lookup returns CDR1 SNHLY and CDR2 FYNNEI. The CDR3 reads CASSDRTDVGNQPQHF. CDR3 DNA sequence: TGTGCCAGCAGTGACCGGACGGACGTCGGCAATCAGCCCCAGCATTTT.

J is TRBJ1-2 and V is TRBV11-2, with D unresolved. Between the trimmed V and J ends, which lost 3 bases and 0 bases, there was a span of 11 bases. The CDR3 is 15 amino acids. The germline CDR1 and CDR2 sequences are SGHAT and FQNNGV. In DNA, the CDR3 is TGTGCCAGCAGCTTCCAACCCGCAGCTAACTATGGCTACACCTTC. Its protein is CASSFQPAANYGYTF.

The chain employs TRBV30 and TRBJ2-3, with a possible D match to TRBD2 (5 bases). CDR3 size: 16 residues. CDR1 and CDR2 from the germline V gene are GTSNPN and SVGIG (reference sequence). Between the trimmed V and J ends, which lost 3 bases and 3 bases, there was a span of 19 bases. The chain's CDR3 is CAWRGILIGGTDTQYF. CDR3 sequence (DNA): TGTGCCTGGAGGGGGATTTTAATCGGCGGGACAGATACGCAGTATTTT.

This clone occurred a few times. The chain employs TRBV5-4 and TRBJ2-3; unclear D gene. The CDR3 is 12 amino acids. In germline, CDR1 is SGHNT, CDR2 YYREEE (reference sequence). Trimming shortened V by 4 bases and J by 5 bases, and 8 bases separated the two germline ends. DNA of the CDR3: TGTGCCAGCAGCCCCGATGGAGATACGCAGTATTTT. It specifies CASSPDGDTQYF. Variable domain in full (rest from reference TRBV5-4 and TRBJ2-3): ETGVTQSPTHLIKTRGQQVTLRCSSQSGHNTVSWYQQALGQGPQFIFQYYREEENGRGNFPPRFSGLQFPNYSSELNVNALELDDSALYLCASSPDGDTQYFGPGTRLTVL.

The V gene is TRBV21-1, the J gene TRBJ1-2. TRBV21-1 corresponds to a pseudogene. The CDR3 length is 11 residues. CDR3 in DNA: TGTGCCAGCAGCAAGTGGTATGGCTACACCTTC. Translated: CASSKWYGYTF.

The table lists this clone with a count of one. The chain is built from TRBV5-1 and TRBJ1-1, with D hard to call. Trimming pared 3 bases from V and 2 bases from J, leaving 8 bases between. The germline gives CDR1 SGHRS, CDR2 YFSETQ. The CDR3 is 13 residues long. Here the CDR3 reads CASSSQDNTEAFF. Here the CDR3 DNA reads TGCGCCAGCAGCTCCCAGGATAACACTGAAGCTTTCTTT.

The chain couples TRBV10-3 to TRBJ2-2, with D perhaps assigned TRBD1 or TRBD2 (7 bases each). Germline values: CDR1 ENHRY, CDR2 SYGVKD. The CDR3 has 15 amino acids. The V and J ends lost 10 bases and 2 bases respectively, with 17 bases between them. Here the CDR3 reads CATDPGGVNTGELFF. The CDR3 DNA sequence: TGTGCCACGGACCCAGGGGGGGTTAACACCGGGGAGCTGTTTTTT.

This clone was detected only once. The chain recombines TRBV7-9 with TRBJ2-3; D not resolved. Trimming left V 1 base short and J 0 bases short, with 11 bases between. CDR3 length equals 16 residues. CDR1 and CDR2 from the germline V gene are SEHNR and FQNEAQ (reference sequence). CDR3 sequence: CASSLGTGSSTDTQYF. CDR3 sequence (DNA): TGTGCCAGCAGCTTAGGCACTGGCTCAAGCACAGATACGCAGTATTTT.

The chain employs TRBV10-3 and TRBJ2-3; D not certain. V lost 2 bases, J lost 6 bases, and 9 bases lay in between. The CDR3 length is 13 residues. Germline loops: CDR1 ENHRY, CDR2 SYGVKD. The CDR3 is CAISENGWDTQYF. CDR3 bases: TGTGCCATCAGTGAGAACGGTTGGGATACGCAGTATTTT.

This chain joins TRBV15 and TRBJ1-5, with D tentatively TRBD1 (5 bases). The V and J ends lost 4 bases and 9 bases respectively, with 10 bases between them. Germline V gives CDR1 LNHNV, CDR2 YYDKDF (reference sequence). The CDR3 sequence is 12 residues long. The CDR3 nucleotides read TGTGCCACCAGCATCCAGGGTTCGCCCCAGCATTTT. It specifies CATSIQGSPQHF.

The chain recombines TRBV19 with TRBJ2-3; 7 positions agree with TRBD2. CDR1 and CDR2 from the germline V gene are LNHDA and SQIVND (reference sequence). With 5 bases clipped from V and 6 bases from J, the junction kept 11 bases outside the gene matches. The CDR3 is 15 residues long. The CDR3, as DNA: TGTGCCAGTAGTCTCGGGGGAGGGAGGGTTGATACGCAGTATTTT. It translates to CASSLGGGRVDTQYF. The variable domain in full, with the rest retrieved from reference TRBV19 and TRBJ2-3, is DGGITQSPKYLFRKEGQNVTLSCEQNLNHDAMYWYRQDPGQGLRLIYYSQIVNDFQKGDIAEGYSVSREKKESFPLTVTSAQKNPTAFYLCASSLGGGRVDTQYFGPGTRLTVL.

This chain's CDR3 is CASSLPPQGPYSYGYTF. The CDR3 DNA reads as TGTGCCAGCAGCTTGCCTCCGCAGGGCCCCTATTCCTATGGCTACACCTTC. V and J are TRBV5-5 and TRBJ1-2, with D tentatively TRBD1 (5 bases). The CDR3 spans 17 residues. CDR1 and CDR2 (germline): SGHKS, YYEKEE (reference sequence). V shed 1 base and J shed 4 bases, with 20 bases lying between them.

V is TRBV7-5 and J is TRBJ2-3; TRBD2, the table's D call, lacks a check against the DNA. TRBV7-5 counts as a pseudogene. This CDR3 region has 16 residues. CDR3 residues: CARSHLTGGPTDTQYF. In nucleotides, the CDR3 is TGTGCCAGAAGCCACTTAACGGGGGGGCCCACAGATACGCAGTATTTT.

The chain links TRBV11-2 to TRBJ1-4; no reliable D call. From germline, CDR1 is SGHAT and CDR2 FQNNGV. V was clipped by 5 bases and J by 0 bases, with 7 bases between them. This CDR3 is built from 14 residues. CDR3 loop: CASSPIATNEKLFF. For the CDR3, the DNA is TGTGCCAGCAGCCCAATTGCAACTAATGAAAAACTGTTTTTT.